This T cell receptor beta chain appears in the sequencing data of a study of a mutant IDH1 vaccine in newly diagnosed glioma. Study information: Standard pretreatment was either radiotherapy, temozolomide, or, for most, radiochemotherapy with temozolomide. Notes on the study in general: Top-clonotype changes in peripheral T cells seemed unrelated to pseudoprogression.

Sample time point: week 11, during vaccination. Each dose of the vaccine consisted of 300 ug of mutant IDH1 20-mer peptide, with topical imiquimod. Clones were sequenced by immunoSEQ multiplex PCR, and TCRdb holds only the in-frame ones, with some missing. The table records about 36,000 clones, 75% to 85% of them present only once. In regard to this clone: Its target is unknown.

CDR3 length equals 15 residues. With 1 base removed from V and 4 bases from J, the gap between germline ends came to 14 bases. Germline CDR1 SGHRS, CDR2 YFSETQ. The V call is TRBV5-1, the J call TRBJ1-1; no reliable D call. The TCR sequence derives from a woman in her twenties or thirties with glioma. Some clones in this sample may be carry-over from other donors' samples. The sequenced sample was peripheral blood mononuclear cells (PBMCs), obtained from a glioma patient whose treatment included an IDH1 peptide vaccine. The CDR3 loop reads CASSLRSLGSTEAFF. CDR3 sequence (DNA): TGCGCCAGCAGCTTGCGGTCCCTGGGTAGCACTGAAGCTTTCTTT.